These 16 T cell receptor beta chains were all obtained from the same sample, sequenced in a study of blood T cell repertoires in COVID-19. Here immunoSEQ multiplex PCR was the method, and the copy in TCRdb shows in-frame clones only, minus some. In the table there are approximately 230,000 clones, around nine tenths of which are singletons. Sequencing used peripheral blood. Source of these receptors: a man younger than 35 with active or convalescent COVID-19.

This chain uses TRBV15 with TRBJ1-2, with D possibly TRBD1 on 5 matching bases. Trimming shortened V by 0 bases and J by 8 bases, and 16 bases separated the two germline ends. In germline, CDR1 is LNHNV, CDR2 YYDKDF (reference sequence). The length of the CDR3 is 15 residues. The CDR3 coding sequence is TGTGCCACCAGCAGAGATGGGCGTCAGGGCGGCGGCTACACCTTC. Its protein product is CATSRDGRQGGGYTF. The full variable domain, its missing parts supplied by reference TRBV15 and TRBJ1-2, is DAMVIQNPRYQVTQFGKPVTLSCSQTLNHNVMYWYQQKSSQAPKLLFHYYDKDFNNEADTPDNFQSRRPNTSFCFLDIRSPGLGDTAMYLCATSRDGRQGGGYTFGSGTRLTVV.

V is TRBV28 and J is TRBJ1-2; possibly TRBD1 for D (5 bases). The CDR3 consists of 12 residues. V gave up 10 bases and J gave up 4 bases, with 13 bases separating them. Germline-derived CDR1 and CDR2 are MDHEN and SYDVKM. CDR3 region: CAIRQGGYGYTF. The CDR3 DNA is TGTGCCATACGTCAGGGAGGCTATGGCTACACCTTC.

This chain uses TRBV5-1 with TRBJ2-7; 7 bases match TRBD1. V dropped 2 bases and J dropped 2; count of bases not matched to a gene: 4. This CDR3 has 14 amino acids. Germline loops: CDR1 SGHRS, CDR2 YFSETQ. CDR3 sequence: CASSFRTGTYEQYF. CDR3 in DNA: TGCGCCAGCAGCTTCCGGACAGGTACCTACGAGCAGTACTTC.

The chain recombines TRBV5-6 with TRBJ2-7; a weak D match, TRBD1 (5 bases). Deletions cut 0 bases from V and 6 bases from J, with 16 bases between. The germline V gene has CDR1 SGHDT and CDR2 YYEEEE. This CDR3 is 15 amino acids long. The CDR3 bases are TGTGCCAGCAGCTTGGTAGGCAGGGCCCTGGGCGAGCAGTACTTC. It yields the protein CASSLVGRALGEQYF.

The rearrangement uses TRBV25-1 and TRBJ2-7, with D perhaps matching TRBD1 (5 bases). The CDR3 is 13 residues long. CDR1 and CDR2 from the germline V gene are MGHDK and SYGVNS. V gave up 8 bases and J gave up 3 bases, with 14 bases separating them. CDR3 protein: CASHSGQGYEQYF. The CDR3 coding sequence is TGTGCCAGCCATTCAGGGCAGGGCTACGAGCAGTACTTC.

The chain combines TRBV7-3 with TRBJ2-2, with D possibly matching TRBD2 (5 bases). The germline gives CDR1 SGHTA, CDR2 FQGTGA. V was pared by 5 bases and J by 7 bases, with 20 bases between. This CDR3 has 16 amino acids. The CDR3 is CASSLGPLAVGGELFF. CDR3 nucleotides: TGTGCCAGCAGCCTAGGGCCCCTAGCCGTCGGCGGGGAGCTGTTTTTT.

The rearrangement links TRBV18 to TRBJ1-3, with unresolved D. The V end was cut by 6 bases, the J end by 0 bases, with 18 bases between. This CDR3 has 17 amino acids. Germline V lookup: CDR1 KGHSH, CDR2 LQKENI. CDR3 amino acids: CASSRASVYGSGNTIYF. The CDR3 nucleotides are TGTGCCAGCTCCCGCGCATCCGTCTACGGCTCTGGAAACACCATATATTTT.

J is TRBJ2-7 and V is TRBV19, with 7 bases that match TRBD2. Looked up from germline, CDR1 is LNHDA and CDR2 is SQIVND (reference sequence). V was clipped by 7 bases and J by 4 bases; unmatched bases: 4. The CDR3 extends over 12 amino acids. The CDR3 DNA reads TGTGCCAGTACCGGGGGAGGGTACGAGCAGTACTTC. It codes for CASTGGGYEQYF.

The rearrangement joins TRBV18 to TRBJ2-7; no definite D call. Deletions cut 1 base from V and 2 bases from J, with 6 bases between. This CDR3 is 13 amino acids long. The V gene's germline CDR1 is KGHSH and CDR2 LQKENI. The CDR3 loop is CASSPLEPYEQYF. The CDR3 DNA reads as TGTGCCAGCTCACCACTGGAGCCCTACGAGCAGTACTTC.

This clone occurred a few times. The chain is built from TRBV6-4 and TRBJ2-1, with 9 nucleotides matching TRBD2. With 0 bases clipped from V and 8 bases from J, the junction kept 8 bases outside the gene matches. The CDR3 has 16 residues. CDR1 is MRHNA, CDR2 SNTAGT, per germline. As DNA, the CDR3 is TGTGCCAGCAGTGACTCCCCTAGCGGGAACAGCGATGAGCAGTTCTTC. It specifies CASSDSPSGNSDEQFF.

V gene TRBV27 combines with J gene TRBJ1-6, with D unresolved. This CDR3 region has 18 residues. Germline V lookup: CDR1 MNHEY, CDR2 SMNVEV (reference sequence). Trimming took 5 bases from V and 6 from J, leaving 23 bases between them. The CDR3 nucleotides are TGTGCCAGCAGTCCGCTATTTGACATAACAGTGATTAATTCACCCCTCCACTTT. Translating it yields CASSPLFDITVINSPLHF.

J is TRBJ2-3 and V is TRBV28; the match to TRBD2 covers 12 bases. V shed 8 bases and J 3 bases; nucleotides not matched to a gene: 9. The CDR3 contains 16 residues. Germline V CDR1 and CDR2: MDHEN, SYDVKM. The CDR3 nucleotides are TGTGCCAGCGGTAGGACCGGACTAGCGGGAACAGATACGCAGTATTTT. The encoded protein is CASGRTGLAGTDTQYF.

This chain links TRBV6-5 with TRBJ1-4, with D uncertain. Germline loops: CDR1 MNHEY, CDR2 SVGAGI. CDR3 size: 15 residues. Trimming stripped 8 bases from V and 0 bases from J, with 13 bases between. This chain's CDR3 is CASGIGVATNEKLFF. As DNA, the CDR3 is TGTGCCAGCGGGATCGGGGTTGCAACTAATGAAAAACTGTTTTTT.

The chain recombines TRBV27 with TRBJ1-1, with TRBD1 matching over 7 bases. The junction had 3 bases not matched to a gene; V was cut back by 2 bases and J by 3 bases. Per the germline V gene, CDR1 is MNHEY and CDR2 is SMNVEV (reference sequence). CDR3 length equals 14 residues. This CDR3 is CASSLEGAYTEAFF. The CDR3 bases are TGTGCCAGCAGTTTAGAGGGGGCTTACACTGAAGCTTTCTTT.

V gene TRBV28 combines with J gene TRBJ2-2; D ambiguous. Trimming removed 4 bases at V and 1 base at J, with 10 bases between. Per the germline V gene, CDR1 is MDHEN and CDR2 is SYDVKM. The CDR3 has 15 amino acids. The DNA of the CDR3 is TGTGCCAGCAGTTCAATTGGCAGGAACACCGGGGAGCTGTTTTTT. Translated, it gives CASSSIGRNTGELFF.

CDR3 sequence (DNA): TGTGCCAGCAGTCCACCGCAGGGTAATGGCTACACCTTC. It yields the protein CASSPPQGNGYTF. This rearrangement joins TRBV6-5 to TRBJ1-2; TRBD1 might be the D (5 bases). The CDR3 length is 13 residues. CDR1 is MNHEY, CDR2 SVGAGI, per germline. Deletions cut 5 bases from V and 6 bases from J, with 13 bases between.